The clone carrying this T cell receptor beta chain was counted many times. Its antigen is still unknown. CDR1 and CDR2 from the germline V gene are MNHEY and SVGAGI. Trimming shortened V by 5 bases and J by 9 bases, and 11 bases separated the two germline ends. The CDR3 totals 12 residues. The data were obtained in a study of T-cell memory formation after mild COVID-19. Study results and limitations: Later expanders leaned toward CD4+, whereas clones contracting from day 15 to 85 were balanced CD4/CD8.

It was 5'RACE with constant-segment primers that produced the TCR alpha and TCR beta cDNA libraries, which carried sample barcodes and UMIs. Each CDR3 protein gets one entry after TCRdb re-called the 5' RACE reads with MiXCR. The table shows roughly 130,000 distinct CDR3 sequences, with over 15% occurring only once. The specimen sequenced was PBMCs or a T cell subset sorted from them (not recorded which). The receptor comes from a man between 18 and 29 years old who had mild COVID-19 (a few samples of this study predate the infection). Cell type and time point are not known. The rearrangement links TRBV6-5 to TRBJ2-1; D is unresolved. The chain's CDR3 is CASSPWRGEQFF. CDR3 sequence (DNA): TGTGCCAGCAGTCCCTGGCGAGGTGAGCAGTTCTTC.